This T cell receptor beta chain was identified during a study of blood T cell repertoires in COVID-19. Study-level background: In each case, the material was cDNA or gDNA derived from T cells, B-cell-depleted T cells, or PBMCs.

Authors' data handling: Estimation of nucleated cell counts was performed using reference gene primer amplification. The method was immunoSEQ multiplex PCR; TCRdb's version includes in-frame clones alone and lacks a portion of them. The V and J calls and clone size are taken from that table; D and trimming were inferred from the DNA. The table shows 25,000 or so clones, with 83% occurring only once. This clonotype originated in a human donor in a cohort sampled during active COVID-19. Sequencing input: peripheral blood.

The CDR3 region is CASSSMVVAWYEQYF. CDR3 sequence (DNA): TGTGCCAGCAGCTCAATGGTAGTAGCGTGGTACGAGCAGTACTTC. This rearrangement joins TRBV7-2 to TRBJ2-7; possibly TRBD2 for D (5 bases). The CDR3 totals 15 residues. The germline gives CDR1 SGHTA, CDR2 FQGNSA. V lost 4 bases and J 4 bases, leaving 17 bases between the germline ends.